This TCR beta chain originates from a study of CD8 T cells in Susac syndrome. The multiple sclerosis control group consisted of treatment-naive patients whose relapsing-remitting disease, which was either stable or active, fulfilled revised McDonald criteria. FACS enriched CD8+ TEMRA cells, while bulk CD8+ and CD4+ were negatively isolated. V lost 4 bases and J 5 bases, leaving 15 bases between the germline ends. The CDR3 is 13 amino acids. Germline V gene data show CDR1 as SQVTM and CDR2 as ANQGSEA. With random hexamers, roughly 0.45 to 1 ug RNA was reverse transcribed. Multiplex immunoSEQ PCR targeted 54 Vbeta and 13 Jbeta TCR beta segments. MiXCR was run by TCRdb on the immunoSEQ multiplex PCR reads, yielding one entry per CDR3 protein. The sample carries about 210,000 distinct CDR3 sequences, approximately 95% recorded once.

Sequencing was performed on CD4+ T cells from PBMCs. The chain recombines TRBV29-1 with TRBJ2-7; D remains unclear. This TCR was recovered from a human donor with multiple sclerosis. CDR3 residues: CSVVISIPDEQYF. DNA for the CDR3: TGCAGCGTTGTTATTTCCATCCCCGACGAGCAGTACTTC.